What follows are 28 T cell receptor beta chains derived from one specimen sequenced in a study of human T cells and chemical hapten exposure. Each CDR3 protein is one row after TCRdb ran MiXCR on the RACE reads. The table records tens of thousands of distinct CDR3 sequences, about 9.4% of them present only once. Time point reported: patch test 1, 2 weeks after DPC sensitization. Described treatment: therapeutic diphenylcyclopropenone sensitization with weekly scalp DPC. Here the sequenced sample was whole blood, taken in connection with sensitization to the hapten diphenylcyclopropenone (DPC). The receptors stem from a woman in her 40s with alopecia areata. Some clones in this sample may be carry-over from other donors' samples.

This clonotype showed up many times. The chain has TRBV5-6 and TRBJ2-5, with D maybe TRBD1 (7 bases). The V and J ends lost 4 bases and 2 bases respectively, with 21 bases between them. CDR3 length equals 17 residues. CDR1 and CDR2 (germline): SGHDT, YYEEEE. CDR3 nucleotides: TGTGCCAGCAGCAAGAGGAGGGACAGAACTCAACAAGAGACCCAGTACTTC. Amino acids: CASSKRRDRTQQETQYF.

In its sample, this clonotype was seen a few times. The J gene is TRBJ2-1, the V gene TRBV27; perhaps D is TRBD1 or TRBD2 (6 bases each). The CDR3 sequence is 15 residues long. Germline V gene sequence: CDR1 MNHEY, CDR2 SMNVEV (reference sequence). V was clipped by 4 bases and J by 8 bases, with 18 bases between them. The CDR3 nucleotides are TGTGCCAGCAGTTCCCCGGGGGCAGGTTGGCATGAGCAGTTCTTC. Amino acids: CASSSPGAGWHEQFF.

This clonotype showed up just a few times. The chain couples TRBV4-3 to TRBJ1-1; maybe TRBD1 (6 bases). V was shortened by 3 bases and J by 4 bases, with 12 bases between the two germline ends. The CDR3 is 14 residues long. Per germline, CDR1 LGHNA and CDR2 YSLEER. The CDR3 loop reads CASSHNRAGTEAFF. In DNA form, the CDR3 reads TGCGCCAGCAGCCACAACAGGGCAGGCACTGAAGCTTTCTTT.

This clonotype turned up a few times. The V call is TRBV4-1, the J call TRBJ2-1; 8 bases are shared with TRBD2. After removal of 0 bases from V and 5 bases from J, the junction contained 6 bases not matched to a gene. The CDR3 totals 16 residues. Germline CDR1 MGHRA, CDR2 YSYEKL. The chain's CDR3 is CASSQDLSGGHNEQFF. CDR3 nucleotide sequence: TGCGCCAGCAGCCAAGACTTGAGCGGGGGTCACAATGAGCAGTTCTTC.

V gene TRBV18 combines with J gene TRBJ2-5; 11 nucleotides agree with TRBD2. With 0 bases clipped from V and 5 bases from J, the junction kept 5 bases outside the gene matches. This CDR3 spans 16 amino acids. Germline-derived CDR1 and CDR2 are KGHSH and LQKENI. CDR3 protein: CASSPPTSGGSETQYF. The CDR3 DNA sequence: TGTGCCAGCTCACCACCCACTAGCGGGGGCTCCGAGACCCAGTACTTC.

The V call is TRBV12-3 or TRBV12-4, the J call TRBJ1-2; no definite D call. The CDR3 consists of 13 residues. Trimming removed 5 bases at V and 6 bases at J, with 13 bases between. CDR3 residues: CASSLSHGDGYTF. The CDR3 DNA reads as TGTGCCAGCAGTCTGTCGCACGGAGATGGCTACACCTTC.

This clonotype has just a few counts. The chain joins TRBV27 to TRBJ2-6; D possibly matches TRBD1 or TRBD2 (6 bases each). This CDR3 has 18 residues. The V and J ends lost 5 bases and 0 bases respectively, with 17 bases between them. Germline lookup yields CDR1 MNHEY and CDR2 SMNVEV (reference sequence). CDR3 protein: CASSLNRGGGSGANVLTF. CDR3 nucleotides: TGTGCCAGCAGTCTGAATCGTGGAGGGGGCTCTGGGGCCAACGTCCTGACTTTC. The entire variable domain, with the rest obtained from reference TRBV27 and TRBJ2-6, is as follows: EAQVTQNPRYLITVTGKKLTVTCSQNMNHEYMSWYRQDPGLGLRQIYYSMNVEVTDKGDVPEGYKVSRKEKRNFPLILESPSPNQTSLYFCASSLNRGGGSGANVLTFGAGSRLTVL.

Ten or more counts support this clonotype. The chain carries TRBV29-1 and TRBJ2-7; tentative D call: TRBD2 (6 bases). The CDR3 contains 13 residues. Germline loops: CDR1 SQVTM, CDR2 ANQGSEA. Trimming pared 1 base from V and 9 bases from J, leaving 16 bases between. The CDR3 reads CSVEAGLGGRQYF. CDR3 DNA sequence: TGCAGCGTTGAAGCAGGGCTGGGGGGTCGGCAGTACTTC.

This clonotype occurred many times. The rearrangement uses TRBV19 and TRBJ2-1; D is perhaps TRBD2 (5 bases). This CDR3 has 14 residues. Per the germline V gene, CDR1 is LNHDA and CDR2 is SQIVND (reference sequence). V was trimmed by 7 bases and J by 0 bases, leaving 10 bases between them. CDR3 nucleotides: TGTGCCAGTATGATGGGGAGCTCCTACAATGAGCAGTTCTTC. This sequence encodes CASMMGSSYNEQFF. The variable domain in full, completed from reference TRBV19 and TRBJ2-1, reads DGGITQSPKYLFRKEGQNVTLSCEQNLNHDAMYWYRQDPGQGLRLIYYSQIVNDFQKGDIAEGYSVSREKKESFPLTVTSAQKNPTAFYLCASMMGSSYNEQFFGPGTRLTVL.

This clonotype has more than one count but fewer than ten. The chain carries TRBV29-1 and TRBJ1-1; D is possibly TRBD1 (6 bases). Per the germline V gene, CDR1 is SQVTM and CDR2 is ANQGSEA. The CDR3 extends over 10 amino acids. Trimming pared 6 bases from V and 10 bases from J, leaving 12 bases between. CDR3 DNA: TGCAGCGTGGGGGAGACAGGAGCTTTCTTT. Translation gives CSVGETGAFF.

This clonotype was counted a few times. This sequence joins TRBV5-4 and TRBJ2-5; D not resolved. V lost 9 bases and J lost 2, with 17 bases in between. Germline values: CDR1 SGHNT, CDR2 YYREEE (reference sequence). The CDR3 runs 14 residues. The CDR3 loop reads CATSGENFQETQYF. The CDR3 DNA reads TGTGCCACCTCTGGCGAGAACTTTCAAGAGACCCAGTACTTC.

V and J are TRBV7-2 and TRBJ1-4; D gene uncertain. Germline V gene data show CDR1 as SGHTA and CDR2 as FQGNSA. Trimming removed 1 base at V and 0 bases at J, with 9 bases between. This CDR3 region has 16 residues. In DNA form, the CDR3 reads TGTGCCAGCAGCTTAGTTTCTATGCCAACTAATGAAAAACTGTTTTTT. Residues: CASSLVSMPTNEKLFF.

This clonotype has at least ten counts. CDR3 in DNA: TGTGCCAGCAGCTTCGCCGCGGGGGAAGCTTTCTTT. Translation: CASSFAAGEAFF. The chain links TRBV7-2 to TRBJ1-1; D ambiguous. Looked up from germline, CDR1 is SGHTA and CDR2 is FQGNSA. The CDR3 is 12 amino acids. V was clipped by 3 bases and J by 8 bases, with 10 bases between them.

Many counts were recorded for this clonotype. The chain recombines TRBV19 with TRBJ2-1, with D perhaps matching TRBD1 (5 bases). From germline, CDR1 is LNHDA and CDR2 SQIVND (reference sequence). Trimming stripped 5 bases from V and 3 bases from J, with 14 bases between. The CDR3 sequence is 15 residues long. CDR3 sequence: CASSPPGWDYNEQFF. In DNA, the CDR3 is TGTGCCAGTAGTCCACCAGGGTGGGACTACAATGAGCAGTTCTTC.

This clonotype was detected a few times. This CDR3 reads CASSLEWRGGREQFF. As DNA, the CDR3 is TGTGCCAGCAGCTTAGAGTGGCGGGGGGGCCGTGAGCAGTTCTTC. The genes are TRBV7-2 and TRBJ2-1; 9 bases are a match to TRBD2. Looked up from germline, CDR1 is SGHTA and CDR2 is FQGNSA. V trimming: 1 base; J trimming: 9 bases; junction bases outside the gene matches: 7. The CDR3 loop spans 15 amino acids.

This clonotype has ten or more counts. This CDR3 is CASSFRGGDTEAFF. The CDR3 nucleotides are TGTGCCAGCAGTTTCAGGGGGGGGGACACTGAAGCTTTCTTT. The chain is built from TRBV28 and TRBJ1-1, with 7 bases lining up with TRBD1. After removal of 3 bases from V and 3 bases from J, the junction contained 4 bases not matched to a gene. The CDR3 has 14 residues. Germline V gene data show CDR1 as MDHEN and CDR2 as SYDVKM.

The table lists this clonotype with many counts. The CDR3 reads CASSHPPSSNEQFF. In DNA, the CDR3 is TGTGCCAGTAGCCACCCCCCTAGTTCTAATGAGCAGTTCTTC. The chain is built from TRBV19 and TRBJ2-1; D ambiguous. Looked up from germline, CDR1 is LNHDA and CDR2 is SQIVND (reference sequence). V dropped 6 bases and J dropped 7 bases, with 16 bases sitting between them. CDR3 size: 14 residues.

This clonotype was seen ten or more times. CDR3 region: CASKGQTMGYTF. CDR3 DNA sequence: TGTGCCAGCAAAGGACAGACTATGGGCTACACCTTC. The V gene is TRBV6-5, the J gene TRBJ1-2, with a tentative D call TRBD1 (6 bases). V gave up 7 bases and J gave up 8 bases, with 14 bases separating them. The CDR3 runs to 12 residues. Germline V gene data show CDR1 as MNHEY and CDR2 as SVGAGI.

This clonotype showed up many times. The chain uses TRBV7-8 and TRBJ1-4; D not resolved. Germline-derived CDR1 and CDR2 are SGHVS and FQNEAQ. The length of the CDR3 is 12 residues. V lost 1 base to trimming and J lost 9 bases, with 6 bases between them. The CDR3 DNA is TGTGCCAGCAGCTTAGTGGAGAAAAAACTGTTTTTT. This encodes CASSLVEKKLFF.

This clonotype has a count of ten or more. The chain combines TRBV4-3 with TRBJ1-2, with D uncertain. The CDR3 contains 14 residues. V lost 1 base, J lost 2 bases, and 8 bases lay in between. Germline V gene lookup returns CDR1 LGHNA and CDR2 YSLEER. The CDR3 coding sequence is TGCGCCAGCAGCCAAGCGTGGGCAAACTATGGCTACACCTTC. It yields the protein CASSQAWANYGYTF.

Many counts were recorded for this clonotype. CDR3 sequence (DNA): TGTGCCAGCAGTTTAAGGGGGGGGCGGCCAGATACGCAGTATTTT. This encodes CASSLRGGRPDTQYF. The chain is built from TRBV27 and TRBJ2-3; possibly TRBD2 for D (7 bases). V dropped 2 bases and J dropped 4 bases, with 13 bases sitting between them. The CDR3 sequence is 15 residues long. Germline V gene data show CDR1 as MNHEY and CDR2 as SMNVEV (reference sequence).

This clonotype turned up a few times. The chain uses TRBV4-2 and TRBJ2-3, with D maybe TRBD2 (6 bases). The germline V gene encodes CDR1 LGHNA and CDR2 YNFKEQ. The CDR3 length is 17 residues. The V and J ends lost 5 bases and 1 base respectively, with 19 bases between them. CDR3 loop: CASSFSGRPGGTDTQYF. The DNA of the CDR3 is TGTGCCAGCAGCTTTTCGGGCCGTCCGGGAGGCACAGATACGCAGTATTTT.

This clonotype was seen a handful of times. One junction end does not reproduce the germline sequence, and a read error may be involved. The chain carries TRBV7-7 and TRBJ2-7; 10 bases match TRBD2. The CDR3 runs to 15 residues. Per germline, CDR1 SSHAT and CDR2 FNYEAQ (reference sequence). CDR3 nucleotides: TGTGCTAGCAGCTTAGCGCCTAGCGGGGGTGGTGAGCAGTACTTC. Translated: CASSLAPSGGGEQYF. Full variable domain (remainder filled in from reference TRBV7-7 and TRBJ2-7): GAGVSQSPRYKVTKRGQDVTLRCDPISSHATLYWYQQALGQGPEFLTYFNYEAQPDKSGLPSDRFSAERPEGSISTLTIQRTEQRDSAMYRCASSLAPSGGGEQYFGPGTRLTVT.

This clonotype was picked up many times. This chain uses TRBV12-3 or TRBV12-4 with TRBJ2-7; 8 bases agree with TRBD1. The trim removed 5 bases at V and 5 bases at J, leaving 8 bases unmatched. The CDR3 has 14 residues. The CDR3 nucleotides read TGTGCCAGCAGTATCTCGGACAGGGTAAACGAGCAGTACTTC. It is translated as CASSISDRVNEQYF.

This clonotype came up many times. This chain joins TRBV3-2 and TRBJ2-2. TRBV3-2 is classified as a pseudogene. CDR3 length: 15 amino acids. In nucleotides, the CDR3 is TGTGCCAGAGAGTACACGAACATTAACACCGGGGAGCTGTTTTTT. It encodes CAREYTNINTGELFF.

V gene TRBV12-3 or TRBV12-4 combines with J gene TRBJ2-7; D unresolved. The germline V and J ends were trimmed by 7 bases and 2 bases, with 15 bases remaining between them. This CDR3 contains 14 residues. The chain's CDR3 is CASTTAARPYEQYF. CDR3 bases: TGTGCCAGCACCACCGCCGCTCGGCCCTACGAGCAGTACTTC.

This clonotype was counted at least ten times. The chain employs TRBV7-2 and TRBJ1-5; D remains unclear. The V and J ends lost 1 base and 8 bases respectively, with 9 bases between them. This CDR3 has 13 amino acids. From germline, CDR1 is SGHTA and CDR2 FQGNSA. The DNA of the CDR3 is TGTGCCAGCAGCTTAGGAGGGTCTGAGCCCCAGCATTTT. The encoded protein is CASSLGGSEPQHF.

The chain combines TRBV7-2 with TRBJ2-5, with D possibly being TRBD1 or TRBD2 (5 bases each). Trimming stripped 4 bases from V and 5 bases from J, with 17 bases between. Germline assignment: CDR1 SGHTA and CDR2 FQGNSA. CDR3 length equals 15 residues. The CDR3 region has the DNA TGTGCCAGCAGCTCGGCCGGGGCCCGAGGGGAGACCCAGTACTTC. Translated: CASSSAGARGETQYF.